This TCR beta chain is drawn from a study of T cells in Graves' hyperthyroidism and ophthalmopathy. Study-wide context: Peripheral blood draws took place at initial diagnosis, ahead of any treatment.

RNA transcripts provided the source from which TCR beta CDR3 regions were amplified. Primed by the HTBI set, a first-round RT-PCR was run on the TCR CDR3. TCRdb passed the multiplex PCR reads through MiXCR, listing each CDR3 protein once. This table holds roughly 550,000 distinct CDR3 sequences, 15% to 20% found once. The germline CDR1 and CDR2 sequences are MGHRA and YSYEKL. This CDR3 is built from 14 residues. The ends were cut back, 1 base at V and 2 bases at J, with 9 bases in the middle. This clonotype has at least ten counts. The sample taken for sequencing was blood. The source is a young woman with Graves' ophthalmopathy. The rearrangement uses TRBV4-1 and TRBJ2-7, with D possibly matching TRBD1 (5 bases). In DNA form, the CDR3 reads TGCGCCAGCAGCCAAGTTCCAGGGACCTACGAGCAGTACTTC. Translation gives CASSQVPGTYEQYF.